A single T cell receptor (beta chain) is shown here with its context. V was pared by 4 bases and J by 4 bases, with 7 bases of the junction left unmatched. The length of the CDR3 is 15 residues. Germline V gene lookup returns CDR1 SGHDT and CDR2 YYEEEE. The authors reverse transcribed all of the isolated RNA, so sequencing captured expressed TCRB transcripts. The data were produced by immunoSEQ multiplex PCR, yet TCRdb's version contains in-frame clones alone and is incomplete. The sample records 110,000 or so clones, less than 40% being singletons. This entry is derived from a study of beta chain features in type 1 diabetes.

The sample consisted of stem cell memory CD4+ T cells from blood. This sequence was found in a woman under 30 in good health. V is TRBV5-6 and J is TRBJ2-3; the match to TRBD2 covers 9 bases. The CDR3 nucleotides are TGTGCCAGCAGCGCCGGGACTAGCTTGGCAGATACGCAGTATTTT. Its protein is CASSAGTSLADTQYF.